This is a list of T cell receptor beta chains from one sample in a study of human T cells and chemical hapten exposure. TCRdb re-analysed the RACE reads in MiXCR, keeping a single row per CDR3 protein. The sample yields about 200,000 distinct CDR3 sequences, approximately 24% seen once. The source material was whole blood, sampled in connection with sensitization to the hapten diphenylcyclopropenone (DPC). The receptors shown here come from a woman in her thirties or forties with alopecia areata. Some clones in this sample may be carry-over from other donors' samples. Both conserved end residues are part of each CDR3. A D gene is named only where the DNA matches it firmly. Clone size is stated in some rows and not others, as once, few, many or a class when expanded.

V gene: TRBV4-2; CDR3 length: 16; J gene: TRBJ2-1; D gene: NA; clone size: few; CDR3 protein: CASSQRIADTYNEQFF; CDR3 DNA: TGTGCCAGCAGCCAAAGAATAGCGGATACCTACAATGAGCAGTTCTTC
V gene: TRBV20-1; CDR3 length: 14; J gene: TRBJ1-1; D gene: NA; clone size: few; CDR3 protein: CSASLGGGSSEAFF; CDR3 DNA: TGCAGTGCTAGCCTCGGCGGGGGCTCTTCTGAAGCTTTCTTT
V gene: TRBV20-1; CDR3 length: 11; J gene: TRBJ1-3; D gene: NA; clone size: NA; CDR3 protein: CSARSGNTIYF; CDR3 DNA: TGCAGTGCTAGGAGTGGAAACACCATATATTTT
V gene: TRBV28; CDR3 length: 14; J gene: TRBJ2-7; D gene: NA; clone size: few; CDR3 protein: CASSLPPPSYEQYF; CDR3 DNA: TGTGCCAGCAGTTTGCCCCCTCCCTCCTACGAGCAGTACTTC
V gene: TRBV28; CDR3 length: 14; J gene: TRBJ2-3; D gene: NA; clone size: NA; CDR3 protein: CASSFPSGTDTQYF; CDR3 DNA: TGTGCCAGCAGTTTCCCTAGCGGCACAGATACGCAGTATTTT
V gene: TRBV12-3/TRBV12-4; CDR3 length: 14; J gene: TRBJ1-5; D gene: NA; clone size: NA; CDR3 protein: CASSFSLGNQPQHF; CDR3 DNA: TGTGCCAGCAGTTTTTCCTTAGGCAATCAGCCCCAGCATTTT
V gene: TRBV29-1; CDR3 length: 12; J gene: TRBJ2-3; D gene: NA; clone size: few; CDR3 protein: CSVPGRTDTQYF; CDR3 DNA: TGCAGCGTCCCCGGGCGCACAGATACGCAGTATTTT
V gene: TRBV20-1; CDR3 length: 14; J gene: TRBJ1-1; D gene: TRBD1; clone size: few; CDR3 protein: CGASRSRGRTEAFF; CDR3 DNA: TGCGGTGCTAGTCGCTCCAGGGGGCGGACTGAAGCTTTCTTT
V gene: TRBV27; CDR3 length: 16; J gene: TRBJ2-1; D gene: TRBD1; clone size: NA; CDR3 protein: CASSLSGQRSYNEQFF; CDR3 DNA: TGTGCCAGCAGTTTATCGGGACAGCGGTCCTACAATGAGCAGTTCTTC
V gene: TRBV7-2; CDR3 length: 15; J gene: TRBJ1-5; D gene: NA; clone size: NA; CDR3 protein: CASSGVWGRGQPQHF; CDR3 DNA: TGTGCCAGCAGCGGAGTTTGGGGAAGGGGTCAGCCCCAGCATTTT
V gene: TRBV28; CDR3 length: 15; J gene: TRBJ2-7; D gene: TRBD1; clone size: many; CDR3 protein: CASSLAGTGAHEQYF; CDR3 DNA: TGTGCCAGCAGTCTTGCCGGGACAGGGGCCCACGAGCAGTACTTC
V gene: TRBV28; CDR3 length: 14; J gene: TRBJ1-1; D gene: NA; clone size: NA; CDR3 protein: CASSSPGSNTEAFF; CDR3 DNA: TGTGCCAGCAGTTCCCCGGGCTCGAACACTGAAGCTTTCTTT
V gene: TRBV12-3/TRBV12-4; CDR3 length: 13; J gene: TRBJ2-3; D gene: NA; clone size: NA; CDR3 protein: CASGESSTDTQYF; CDR3 DNA: TGTGCCAGCGGGGAATCTAGCACAGATACGCAGTATTTT
V gene: TRBV12-3/TRBV12-4; CDR3 length: 14; J gene: TRBJ2-7; D gene: TRBD2; clone size: NA; CDR3 protein: CASTLRGLVNEQYF; CDR3 DNA: TGTGCCAGCACCCTAAGGGGACTAGTTAACGAGCAGTACTTC
V gene: TRBV6-5; CDR3 length: 15; J gene: TRBJ1-1; D gene: NA; clone size: few; CDR3 protein: CASSSKRPGWTEAFF; CDR3 DNA: TGTGCCAGCAGTTCTAAACGACCAGGGTGGACTGAAGCTTTCTTT
V gene: TRBV5-1; CDR3 length: 15; J gene: TRBJ1-2; D gene: NA; clone size: NA; CDR3 protein: CASSLEEARGYGYTF; CDR3 DNA: TGCGCCAGCAGCTTGGAAGAAGCAAGGGGCTATGGCTACACCTTC
V gene: TRBV9; CDR3 length: 17; J gene: TRBJ1-1; D gene: TRBD1; clone size: once; CDR3 protein: CASSVATGTGWGTEAFF; CDR3 DNA: TGTGCCAGCAGCGTAGCTACGGGGACAGGGTGGGGCACTGAAGCTTTCTTT
V gene: TRBV4-2; CDR3 length: 14; J gene: TRBJ2-1; D gene: NA; clone size: NA; CDR3 protein: CASSQSVSRNEQFF; CDR3 DNA: TGTGCCAGCAGCCAATCAGTATCACGCAATGAGCAGTTCTTC
V gene: TRBV20-1; CDR3 length: 14; J gene: TRBJ2-7; D gene: TRBD1; clone size: NA; CDR3 protein: CSARDNRGYSEQYF; CDR3 DNA: TGCAGTGCTAGAGATAACAGGGGATATTCCGAGCAGTACTTC
V gene: TRBV27; CDR3 length: 17; J gene: TRBJ2-1; D gene: TRBD2; clone size: NA; CDR3 protein: CASSLNEPSGSNQEQFF; CDR3 DNA: TGTGCCAGCAGTCTCAATGAGCCTAGCGGGAGTAATCAGGAGCAGTTCTTC
V gene: TRBV12-3/TRBV12-4; CDR3 length: 14; J gene: TRBJ1-1; D gene: NA; clone size: NA; CDR3 protein: CASSLPFRLTGAFF; CDR3 DNA: TGTGCCAGCAGTTTACCCTTTAGGCTGACTGGAGCTTTCTTT
V gene: TRBV7-2; CDR3 length: 16; J gene: TRBJ1-2; D gene: NA; clone size: few; CDR3 protein: CASSLGSTRRGPGYTF; CDR3 DNA: TGTGCCAGCAGCTTAGGCTCTACACGAAGGGGACCTGGCTACACCTTC
V gene: TRBV29-1; CDR3 length: 15; J gene: TRBJ2-3; D gene: TRBD2; clone size: few; CDR3 protein: CSVATSGRVSDTQYF; CDR3 DNA: TGCAGCGTCGCGACTAGCGGGAGAGTCTCAGATACGCAGTATTTT
V gene: TRBV10-3; CDR3 length: 15; J gene: TRBJ1-5; D gene: NA; clone size: NA; CDR3 protein: CAISESGDSNQPQHF; CDR3 DNA: TGTGCCATCAGTGAGTCGGGAGATAGCAATCAGCCCCAGCATTTT
V gene: TRBV20-1; CDR3 length: 12; J gene: TRBJ2-5; D gene: TRBD2; clone size: few; CDR3 protein: CSAPGLEVTQYF; CDR3 DNA: TGCAGTGCTCCTGGACTAGAGGTGACCCAGTACTTC
V gene: TRBV14; CDR3 length: 16; J gene: TRBJ2-1; D gene: TRBD2; clone size: few; CDR3 protein: CASSQLGTSGINEQFF; CDR3 DNA: TGTGCCAGCAGCCAGCTAGGGACTAGCGGGATCAATGAGCAGTTCTTC
V gene: TRBV5-1; CDR3 length: 13; J gene: TRBJ2-5; D gene: NA; clone size: NA; CDR3 protein: CASSPGDGETQYF; CDR3 DNA: TGCGCCAGCAGCCCTGGGGACGGAGAGACCCAGTACTTC